This entry lists 25 T cell receptor beta chains sequenced from one sample in a study of blood T cell repertoires in COVID-19. Sequencing used immunoSEQ multiplex PCR; TCRdb keeps in-frame clones, though not all of them. The sample shows about 140,000 clones, about 90% of them seen only once. The material sequenced was peripheral blood. These receptors were obtained from a man aged 50 to 59 who had recovered from COVID-19.

This rearrangement joins TRBV9 to TRBJ1-2; 7 bases line up with TRBD1. CDR1 is SGDLS, CDR2 YYNGEE, per germline. The CDR3 sequence is 14 residues long. After removal of 4 bases from V and 2 bases from J, the junction contained 5 bases not matched to a gene. The CDR3 loop reads CASSPTGTNYGYTF. The CDR3 DNA is TGTGCCAGCAGCCCGACAGGGACGAACTATGGCTACACCTTC.

The chain links TRBV6-5 to TRBJ1-5; 9 bases fit TRBD1. The CDR3 is 13 residues long. The V segment lost 5 bases and the J segment 7 bases; nucleotides outside the gene matches: 3. CDR1 is MNHEY and CDR2 is SVGAGI in the germline V gene. The CDR3 sequence: CASSRTGDQPQHF. CDR3 coding DNA: TGTGCCAGCAGTCGGACAGGGGACCAGCCCCAGCATTTT.

The chain employs TRBV15 and TRBJ2-7, with 11 bases lining up with TRBD1. The V segment lost 3 bases and the J segment 1 base; nucleotides outside the gene matches: 5. Germline V gene lookup returns CDR1 LNHNV and CDR2 YYDKDF (reference sequence). This CDR3 has 16 residues. The CDR3 protein is CATSRGGQGASYEQYF. CDR3 DNA: TGTGCCACCAGCAGGGGAGGACAGGGGGCGTCCTACGAGCAGTACTTC. Together with reference TRBV15 and TRBJ2-7, the CDR3 gives the full variable domain: DAMVIQNPRYQVTQFGKPVTLSCSQTLNHNVMYWYQQKSSQAPKLLFHYYDKDFNNEADTPDNFQSRRPNTSFCFLDIRSPGLGDTAMYLCATSRGGQGASYEQYFGPGTRLTVT.

The V call is TRBV27, the J call TRBJ1-1, with D perhaps TRBD1 (5 bases). The CDR3 consists of 14 residues. Germline-derived CDR1 and CDR2 are MNHEY and SMNVEV (reference sequence). Trimming stripped 5 bases from V and 1 base from J, with 11 bases between. The CDR3 is CASSPGGGNTEAFF. CDR3 nucleotides: TGTGCCAGCAGTCCGGGCGGGGGGAACACTGAAGCTTTCTTT.

This sequence joins TRBV19 and TRBJ2-3; D may be TRBD1 (6 bases). CDR1 and CDR2 from the germline V gene are LNHDA and SQIVND (reference sequence). The CDR3 is 16 residues long. The V end lost 6 bases, the J end lost 4 bases, and 20 bases lay between the germline ends. The DNA for the CDR3 is TGTGCCAGTAGCCGCCGACAGGTAATGGAGGCAGATACGCAGTATTTT. Protein sequence: CASSRRQVMEADTQYF.

This clone was seen a single time. The chain couples TRBV5-6 to TRBJ2-2; TRBD1 matches 8 bases. The CDR3 covers 15 residues. J lost 6 bases, V lost 0 bases, and 4 bases had no gene match. Germline CDR1 is SGHDT and CDR2 is YYEEEE. CDR3 DNA: TGTGCCAGCAGCTTGGGCAGGGGGCTATCCGGGGAGCTGTTTTTT. Translation: CASSLGRGLSGELFF.

The chain recombines TRBV12-5 with TRBJ2-1; D is uncertain. The CDR3 is made up of 13 amino acids. Germline V CDR1 and CDR2: LGHNT, FRNRAP. Between the trimmed V and J ends, which lost 8 bases and 5 bases, there was a span of 13 bases. CDR3 in amino acids: CASSLEPHNEQFF. In nucleotides, the CDR3 is TGTGCTAGTTCTTTGGAGCCTCACAATGAGCAGTTCTTC.

The CDR3 nucleotides are TGTGCCAGCAGCCAAGTCCCCTGGGCAACTGCTAACTATGGCTACACCTTC. Its translation: CASSQVPWATANYGYTF. The chain recombines TRBV14 with TRBJ1-2; D unresolved. V lost 1 base to trimming and J lost 0 bases, with 15 bases between them. The CDR3 has 17 amino acids. Germline values: CDR1 SGHDN, CDR2 FVKESK.

The chain has TRBV11-2 and TRBJ2-1; 12 bases are shared with TRBD2. The CDR3 is 19 amino acids. V gave up 0 bases and J gave up 3 bases; unmatched junction bases: 9. Germline V gene data show CDR1 as SGHAT and CDR2 as FQNNGV. The DNA of the CDR3 is TGTGCCAGCAGCTTAGACGCGACTAGCGGGGGATCACGCTACAATGAGCAGTTCTTC. Protein product: CASSLDATSGGSRYNEQFF.

This clone appeared a few times. The chain combines TRBV5-6 with TRBJ2-1; 9 bases fit TRBD1. The V gene's germline CDR1 is SGHDT and CDR2 YYEEEE. The CDR3 runs 16 residues. Unmatched junction bases numbered 5, after V lost 4 bases and J lost 0 bases. CDR3 nucleotides: TGTGCCAGCAGCGGGACAGGGTTGAGCTCCTACAATGAGCAGTTCTTC. It encodes CASSGTGLSSYNEQFF.

The rearrangement links TRBV5-1 to TRBJ1-2; possible D gene TRBD1, 5 bases. This CDR3 has 14 residues. V lost 2 bases and J 1 base, leaving 9 bases between the germline ends. Germline lookup yields CDR1 SGHRS and CDR2 YFSETQ. CDR3 sequence: CASSFSDINYGYTF. The DNA for the CDR3 is TGCGCCAGCAGCTTCTCGGACATTAACTATGGCTACACCTTC.

In this sample, this clone turned up many times. The genes are TRBV19 and TRBJ1-5; D might be TRBD1 (6 bases). The CDR3 is 14 residues long. V lost 11 bases and J lost 0, with 14 bases in between. The germline V gene has CDR1 LNHDA and CDR2 SQIVND (reference sequence). CDR3 sequence: CAGSGGGSNQPQHF. In nucleotides, the CDR3 is TGTGCCGGCTCGGGAGGGGGTAGCAATCAGCCCCAGCATTTT.

V is TRBV21-1 and J is TRBJ1-2. TRBV21-1 is flagged as a pseudogene. This CDR3 region has 17 residues. CDR3 DNA: TGTGCCAGCAGCACCCCGGGGTCGGCTACAGCTAACTATGGCTACACCTTC. Protein sequence: CASSTPGSATANYGYTF.

CDR3 in amino acids: CASSLDRAYEAFF. CDR3 nucleotide sequence: TGTGCCAGCAGTCTCGACAGGGCCTATGAAGCTTTCTTT. The chain carries TRBV11-2 and TRBJ1-1; 7 bases fit TRBD1. J gave up 7 bases and V 6 bases, and 8 bases lay outside the gene matches. The V gene's germline CDR1 is SGHAT and CDR2 FQNNGV. This CDR3 region has 13 residues.

The rearrangement links TRBV24-1 to TRBJ2-2, with TRBD2 as a possible D gene (6 bases). V lost 9 bases and J lost 0, with 10 bases in between. Germline V lookup: CDR1 KGHDR, CDR2 SFDVKD. The CDR3 is 14 amino acids. CDR3 in amino acids: CATSGGANTGELFF. CDR3 nucleotide sequence: TGTGCCACCTCTGGCGGGGCGAACACCGGGGAGCTGTTTTTT.

V and J are TRBV6-5 and TRBJ2-5; 10 nucleotides match TRBD2. Germline CDR1 reads MNHEY; CDR2 reads SVGAGI. The trim removed 8 bases at V and 5 bases at J, leaving 8 bases unmatched. The CDR3 consists of 14 residues. Written as DNA, the CDR3 is TGTGCCAGCGGTTCGAGCGGGGGGGTCGAGACCCAGTACTTC. Translation gives CASGSSGGVETQYF.

This sequence joins TRBV29-1 and TRBJ2-5; D is unresolved. The CDR3 runs to 10 residues. With 7 bases removed from V and 4 bases from J, the gap between germline ends came to 7 bases. The V gene's germline CDR1 is SQVTM and CDR2 ANQGSEA. The chain's CDR3 is CSGQLETQYF. The CDR3 nucleotides are TGCAGCGGTCAGTTAGAGACCCAGTACTTC.

V usage is TRBV19 and J usage is TRBJ2-1; 10 bases are shared with TRBD1. The V segment lost 6 bases and the J segment 5 bases; nucleotides outside the gene matches: 7. The CDR3 sequence is 15 residues long. Germline loops: CDR1 LNHDA, CDR2 SQIVND (reference sequence). CDR3 residues: CASRTGTGVDNEQFF. The DNA of the CDR3 is TGTGCCAGTAGAACCGGGACAGGGGTAGACAATGAGCAGTTCTTC.

The chain has TRBV4-3 and TRBJ2-1, with 9 bases identical to TRBD2. Germline V CDR1 and CDR2: LGHNA, YSLEER. Unmatched junction bases numbered 9, after V lost 0 bases and J lost 6 bases. This CDR3 spans 17 amino acids. The CDR3 protein is CASSQDRGGGAPNEQFF. CDR3 coding DNA: TGCGCCAGCAGCCAAGATCGTGGCGGGGGGGCTCCCAATGAGCAGTTCTTC.

This clone came up once. V is TRBV7-8 and J is TRBJ2-7; 8 bases agree with TRBD1. V trimming: 1 base; J trimming: 7 bases; junction bases outside the gene matches: 9. The CDR3 has 15 amino acids. Per the germline V gene, CDR1 is SGHVS and CDR2 is FQNEAQ. The CDR3 DNA reads as TGTGCCAGCAGCTTAGGGACAGGGATCACTAGAGAGCAGTACTTC. Translated, it gives CASSLGTGITREQYF.

Written as DNA, the CDR3 is TGTGCCAGCAGCCAAAAAGGGAGCTTATTCCTGTATGGCTACACCTTC. Translation: CASSQKGSLFLYGYTF. This chain joins TRBV3-1 (or the pseudogene TRBV3-2) and TRBJ1-2; no clear D. The germline V gene encodes CDR1 LGHDT and CDR2 YNNKEL (reference sequence). Trimming took 2 bases from V and 5 from J, leaving 18 bases between them. This CDR3 has 16 residues.

CDR3 amino acids: CASSLSRIDGYGYTF. CDR3 coding DNA: TGTGCCAGCAGTTTATCCAGGATAGATGGCTATGGCTACACCTTC. This chain uses TRBV27 with TRBJ1-2, with no clear D. This CDR3 has 15 residues. Germline V lookup: CDR1 MNHEY, CDR2 SMNVEV (reference sequence). V was shortened by 0 bases and J by 4 bases, with 12 bases between the two germline ends.

This clone was observed a few times. The V gene is TRBV2, the J gene TRBJ2-5; 11 positions agree with TRBD2. Per the germline V gene, CDR1 is SNHLY and CDR2 is FYNNEI. J lost 2 bases, V lost 10 bases, and 6 bases had no gene match. This CDR3 comprises 14 residues. Written as DNA, the CDR3 is TGTGCCAAAACTAGCGGGGGAACACAAGAGACCCAGTACTTC. This encodes CAKTSGGTQETQYF.

V and J are TRBV6-2 or TRBV6-3 and TRBJ2-2; D gene uncertain. Germline V gene lookup returns CDR1 MNHEY and CDR2 SVGEGT. There are 13 residues in the CDR3. Deletions cut 2 bases from V and 7 bases from J, with 8 bases between. The CDR3 DNA reads TGTGCCAGCAGTTACAACTCGGTCGGGGAGCTGTTTTTT. Residues: CASSYNSVGELFF.

The chain is built from TRBV11-2 and TRBJ1-2; a weak D match, TRBD1 (5 bases). Germline CDR1 and CDR2: SGHAT and FQNNGV. V lost 3 bases and J lost 1, with 9 bases in between. This CDR3 is built from 14 residues. This chain's CDR3 is CASSLTVDNYGYTF. The CDR3 nucleotides read TGTGCCAGCAGCTTGACAGTCGATAACTATGGCTACACCTTC. Full variable domain (missing parts from reference TRBV11-2 and TRBJ1-2): EAGVAQSPRYKIIEKRQSVAFWCNPISGHATLYWYQQILGQGPKLLIQFQNNGVVDDSQLPKDRFSAERLKGVDSTLKIQPAKLEDSAVYLCASSLTVDNYGYTFGSGTRLTVV.